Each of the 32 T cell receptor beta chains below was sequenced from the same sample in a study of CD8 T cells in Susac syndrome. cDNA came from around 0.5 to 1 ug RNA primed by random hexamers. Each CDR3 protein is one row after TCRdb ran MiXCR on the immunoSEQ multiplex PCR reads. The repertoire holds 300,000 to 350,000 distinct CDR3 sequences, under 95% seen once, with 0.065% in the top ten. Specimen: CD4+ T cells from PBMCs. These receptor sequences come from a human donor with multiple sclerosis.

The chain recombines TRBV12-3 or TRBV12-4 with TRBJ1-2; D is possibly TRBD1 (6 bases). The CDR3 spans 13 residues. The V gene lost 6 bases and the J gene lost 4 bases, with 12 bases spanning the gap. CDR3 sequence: CASRVWGAYGYTF. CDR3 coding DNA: TGTGCCAGCAGGGTCTGGGGGGCCTATGGCTACACCTTC.

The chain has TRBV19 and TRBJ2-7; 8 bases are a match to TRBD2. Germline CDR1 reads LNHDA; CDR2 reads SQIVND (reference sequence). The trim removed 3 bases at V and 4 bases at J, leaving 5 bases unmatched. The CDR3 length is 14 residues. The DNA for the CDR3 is TGTGCCAGTAGTATCGTTAGCGGGGCGTACGAGCAGTACTTC. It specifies CASSIVSGAYEQYF.

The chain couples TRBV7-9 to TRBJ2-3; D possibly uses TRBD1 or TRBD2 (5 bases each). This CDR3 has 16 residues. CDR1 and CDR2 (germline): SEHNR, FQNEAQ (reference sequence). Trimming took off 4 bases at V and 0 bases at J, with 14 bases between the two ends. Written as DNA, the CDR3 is TGTGCCAGCAGCTCCTACGGGGCGGATAGCACAGATACGCAGTATTTT. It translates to CASSSYGADSTDTQYF.

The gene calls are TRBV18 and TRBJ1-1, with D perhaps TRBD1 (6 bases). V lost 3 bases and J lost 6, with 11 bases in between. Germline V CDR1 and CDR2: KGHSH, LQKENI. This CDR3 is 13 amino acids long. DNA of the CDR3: TGTGCCAGCTCACCTGGACAGCGCGCTGAAGCTTTCTTT. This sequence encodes CASSPGQRAEAFF.

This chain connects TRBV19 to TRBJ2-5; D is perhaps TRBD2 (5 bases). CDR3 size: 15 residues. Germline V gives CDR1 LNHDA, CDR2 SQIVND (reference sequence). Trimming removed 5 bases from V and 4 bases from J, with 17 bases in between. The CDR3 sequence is CASSQPLLGGETQYF. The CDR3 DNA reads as TGTGCCAGTAGTCAGCCCCTCCTTGGAGGAGAGACCCAGTACTTC.

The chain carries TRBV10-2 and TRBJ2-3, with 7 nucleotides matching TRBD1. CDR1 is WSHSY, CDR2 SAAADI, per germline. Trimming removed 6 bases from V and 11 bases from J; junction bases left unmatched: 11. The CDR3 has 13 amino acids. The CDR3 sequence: CASSADRLLVQYF. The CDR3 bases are TGCGCCAGCAGCGCGGACAGGCTGCTCGTGCAGTATTTT.

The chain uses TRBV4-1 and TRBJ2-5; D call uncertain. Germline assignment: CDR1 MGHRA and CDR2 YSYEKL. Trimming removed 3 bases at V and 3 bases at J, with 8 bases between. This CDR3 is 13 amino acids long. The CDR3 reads CASSQGGEETQYF. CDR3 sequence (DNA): TGCGCCAGCAGCCAGGGCGGTGAAGAGACCCAGTACTTC.

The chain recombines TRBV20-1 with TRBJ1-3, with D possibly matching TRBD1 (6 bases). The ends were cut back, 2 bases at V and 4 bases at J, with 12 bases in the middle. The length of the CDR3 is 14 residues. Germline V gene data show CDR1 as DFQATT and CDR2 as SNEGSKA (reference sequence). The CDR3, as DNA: TGCAGTGCTAGACAAGGGGGAAGGGGAAACACCATATATTTT. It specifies CSARQGGRGNTIYF.

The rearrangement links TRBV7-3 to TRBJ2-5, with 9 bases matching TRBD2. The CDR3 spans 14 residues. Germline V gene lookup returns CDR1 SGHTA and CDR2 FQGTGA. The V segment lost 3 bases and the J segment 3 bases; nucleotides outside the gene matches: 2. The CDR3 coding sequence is TGTGCCAGCAGCTTCGGACTAGCGAAAGAGACCCAGTACTTC. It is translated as CASSFGLAKETQYF.

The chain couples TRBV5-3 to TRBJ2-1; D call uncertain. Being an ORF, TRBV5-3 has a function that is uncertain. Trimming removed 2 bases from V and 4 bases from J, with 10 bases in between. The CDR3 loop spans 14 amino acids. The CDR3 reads CARSFTTHYNEQFF. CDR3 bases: TGTGCCAGAAGCTTCACTACCCATTACAATGAGCAGTTCTTC.

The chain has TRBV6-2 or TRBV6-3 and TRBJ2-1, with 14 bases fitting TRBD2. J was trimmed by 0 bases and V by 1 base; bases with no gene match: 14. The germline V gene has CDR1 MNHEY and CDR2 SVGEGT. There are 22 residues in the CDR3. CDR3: CASSYFGTSGRDFKSSYNEQFF. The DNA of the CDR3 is TGTGCCAGCAGTTACTTCGGGACTAGCGGGAGAGACTTCAAGAGCTCCTACAATGAGCAGTTCTTC.

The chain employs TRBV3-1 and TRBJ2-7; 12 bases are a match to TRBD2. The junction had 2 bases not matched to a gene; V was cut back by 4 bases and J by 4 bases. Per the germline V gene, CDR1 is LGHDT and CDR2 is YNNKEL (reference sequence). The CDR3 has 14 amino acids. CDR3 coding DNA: TGTGCCAGCAGCCGGACTAGCGGGGCGTACGAGCAGTACTTC. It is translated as CASSRTSGAYEQYF.

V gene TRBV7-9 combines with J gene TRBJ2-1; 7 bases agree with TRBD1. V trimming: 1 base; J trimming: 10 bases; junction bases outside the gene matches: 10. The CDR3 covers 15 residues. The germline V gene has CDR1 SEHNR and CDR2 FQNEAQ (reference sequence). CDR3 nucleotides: TGTGCCAGCAGCTTAGAACGGCGCAGGGGGTACGAGCAGTTCTTC. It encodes CASSLERRRGYEQFF.

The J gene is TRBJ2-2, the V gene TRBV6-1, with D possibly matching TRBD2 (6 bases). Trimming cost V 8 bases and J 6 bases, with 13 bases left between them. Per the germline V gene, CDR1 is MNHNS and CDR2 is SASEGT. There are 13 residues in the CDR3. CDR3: CASRLASAGELFF. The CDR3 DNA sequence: TGTGCCAGCCGTCTGGCTAGCGCCGGGGAGCTGTTTTTT.

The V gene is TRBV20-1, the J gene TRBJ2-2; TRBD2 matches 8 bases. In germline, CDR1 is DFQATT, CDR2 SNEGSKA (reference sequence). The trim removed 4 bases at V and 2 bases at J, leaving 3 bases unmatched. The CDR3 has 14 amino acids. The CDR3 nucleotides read TGCAGTGCTACAGGACTAGCAAACACCGGGGAGCTGTTTTTT. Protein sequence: CSATGLANTGELFF.

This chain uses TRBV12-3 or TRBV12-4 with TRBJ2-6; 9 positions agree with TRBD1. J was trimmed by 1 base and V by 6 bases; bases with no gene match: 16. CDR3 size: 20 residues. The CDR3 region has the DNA TGTGCCAGCAGCCCTAGGGGCCCGGGACAGGGAACTTCTGGGGCCAACGTCCTGACTTTC. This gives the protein CASSPRGPGQGTSGANVLTF.

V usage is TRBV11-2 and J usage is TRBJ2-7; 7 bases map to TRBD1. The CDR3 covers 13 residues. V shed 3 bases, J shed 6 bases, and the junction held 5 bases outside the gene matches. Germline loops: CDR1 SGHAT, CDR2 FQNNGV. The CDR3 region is CASSFSWTGEQYF. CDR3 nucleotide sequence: TGTGCCAGCAGCTTTTCGTGGACAGGCGAGCAGTACTTC. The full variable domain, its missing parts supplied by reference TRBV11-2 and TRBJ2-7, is EAGVAQSPRYKIIEKRQSVAFWCNPISGHATLYWYQQILGQGPKLLIQFQNNGVVDDSQLPKDRFSAERLKGVDSTLKIQPAKLEDSAVYLCASSFSWTGEQYFGPGTRLTVT.

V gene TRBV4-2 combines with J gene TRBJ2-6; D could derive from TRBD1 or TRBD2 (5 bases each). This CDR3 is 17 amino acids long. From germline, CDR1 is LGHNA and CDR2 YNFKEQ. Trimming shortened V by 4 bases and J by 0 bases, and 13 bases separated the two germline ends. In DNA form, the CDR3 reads TGTGCCAGCAGCCTAGGGACGGGCCGCTCTGGGGCCAACGTCCTGACTTTC. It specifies CASSLGTGRSGANVLTF.

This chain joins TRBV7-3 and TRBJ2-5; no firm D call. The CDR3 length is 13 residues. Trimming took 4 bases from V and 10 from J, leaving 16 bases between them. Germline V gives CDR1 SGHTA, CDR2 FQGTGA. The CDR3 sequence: CASSSSVRGDQYF. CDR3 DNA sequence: TGTGCCAGCAGCTCCTCCGTGCGCGGCGACCAGTACTTC. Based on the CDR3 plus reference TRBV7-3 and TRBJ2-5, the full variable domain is GAGVSQTPSNKVTEKGKYVELRCDPISGHTALYWYRQSLGQGPEFLIYFQGTGAADDSGLPNDRFFAVRPEGSVSTLKIQRTERGDSAVYLCASSSSVRGDQYFGPGTRLLVL.

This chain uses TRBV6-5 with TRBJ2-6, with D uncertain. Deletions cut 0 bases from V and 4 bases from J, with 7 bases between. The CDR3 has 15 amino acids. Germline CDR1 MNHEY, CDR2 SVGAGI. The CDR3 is CASSYSKTGANVLTF. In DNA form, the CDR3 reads TGTGCCAGCAGTTACTCGAAGACAGGGGCCAACGTCCTGACTTTC.

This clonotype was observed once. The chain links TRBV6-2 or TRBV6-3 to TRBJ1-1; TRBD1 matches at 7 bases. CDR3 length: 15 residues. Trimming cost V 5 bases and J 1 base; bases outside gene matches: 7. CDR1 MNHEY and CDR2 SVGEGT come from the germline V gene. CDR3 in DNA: TGTGCCAGCAGTCCGGCCGGGACAGCGAACACTGAAGCTTTCTTT. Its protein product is CASSPAGTANTEAFF.

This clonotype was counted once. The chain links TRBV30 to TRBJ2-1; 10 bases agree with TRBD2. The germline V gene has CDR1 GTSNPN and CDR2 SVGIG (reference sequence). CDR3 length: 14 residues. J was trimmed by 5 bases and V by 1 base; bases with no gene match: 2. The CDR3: CAWSERGGNNEQFF. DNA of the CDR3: TGTGCCTGGAGTGAGCGGGGGGGAAACAATGAGCAGTTCTTC.

The CDR3 DNA is TGTGCCAGCAGTTACTCCCAGGAAATGGGGGCTTTCTTT. Translated, it gives CASSYSQEMGAFF. V and J are TRBV6-6 and TRBJ1-1; no definite D call. Looked up from germline, CDR1 is MNHNY and CDR2 is SVGAGI (reference sequence). The V end lost 0 bases, the J end lost 11 bases, and 13 bases lay between the germline ends. This CDR3 comprises 13 residues.

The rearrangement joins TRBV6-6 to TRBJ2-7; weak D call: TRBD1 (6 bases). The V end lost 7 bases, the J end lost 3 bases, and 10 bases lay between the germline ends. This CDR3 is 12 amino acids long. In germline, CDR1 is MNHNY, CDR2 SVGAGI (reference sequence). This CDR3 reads CASKPGDYEQYF. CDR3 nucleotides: TGTGCCAGCAAACCAGGGGACTACGAGCAGTACTTC.

The CDR3 region has the DNA TGTGCCAGCAGTTCCCCCTCGGCAGGGGCCGACGGCTACACCTTC. It yields the protein CASSSPSAGADGYTF. This sequence joins TRBV27 and TRBJ1-2; a possible D gene is TRBD1 (6 bases). Germline V gene data show CDR1 as MNHEY and CDR2 as SMNVEV (reference sequence). This CDR3 has 15 residues. With 4 bases removed from V and 8 bases from J, the gap between germline ends came to 20 bases.

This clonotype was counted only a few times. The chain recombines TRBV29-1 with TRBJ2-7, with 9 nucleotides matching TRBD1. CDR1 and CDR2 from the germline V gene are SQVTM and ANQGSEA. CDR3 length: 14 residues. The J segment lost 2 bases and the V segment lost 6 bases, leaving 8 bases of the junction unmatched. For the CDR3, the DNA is TGCAGCGTAATCAAAGGACAGGGGCCCTACGAGCAGTACTTC. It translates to CSVIKGQGPYEQYF.

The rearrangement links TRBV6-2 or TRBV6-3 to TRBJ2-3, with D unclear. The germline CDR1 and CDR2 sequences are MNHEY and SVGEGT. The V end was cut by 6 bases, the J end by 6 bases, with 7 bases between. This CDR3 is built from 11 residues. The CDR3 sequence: CASSNRDTQYF. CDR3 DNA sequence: TGTGCCAGCAGCAACCGCGATACGCAGTATTTT.

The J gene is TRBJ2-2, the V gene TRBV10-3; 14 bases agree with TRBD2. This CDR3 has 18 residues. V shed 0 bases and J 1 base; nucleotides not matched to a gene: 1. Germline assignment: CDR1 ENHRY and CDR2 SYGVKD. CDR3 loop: CAISESGLAGVNTGELFF. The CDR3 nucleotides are TGTGCCATCAGTGAGTCGGGACTAGCGGGAGTGAACACCGGGGAGCTGTTTTTT.

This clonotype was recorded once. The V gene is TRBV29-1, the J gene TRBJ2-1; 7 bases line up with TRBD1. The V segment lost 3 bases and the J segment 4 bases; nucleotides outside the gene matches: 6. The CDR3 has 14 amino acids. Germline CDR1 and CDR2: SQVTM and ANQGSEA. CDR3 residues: CSVDRTGSYNEQFF. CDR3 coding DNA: TGCAGCGTTGACCGGACAGGAAGTTACAATGAGCAGTTCTTC.

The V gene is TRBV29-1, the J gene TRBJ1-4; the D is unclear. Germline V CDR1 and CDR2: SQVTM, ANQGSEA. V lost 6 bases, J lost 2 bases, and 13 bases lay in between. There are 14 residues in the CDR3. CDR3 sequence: CSVTLYATNEKLFF. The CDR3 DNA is TGCAGCGTCACGTTGTACGCTACTAATGAAAAACTGTTTTTT.

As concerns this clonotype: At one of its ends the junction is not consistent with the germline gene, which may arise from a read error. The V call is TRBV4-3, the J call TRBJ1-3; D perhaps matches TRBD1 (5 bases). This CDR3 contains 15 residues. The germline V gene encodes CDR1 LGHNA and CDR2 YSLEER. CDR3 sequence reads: CASSQGLVSENTIYF. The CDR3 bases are TGCGCCAGCAGCCAGGGGCTGGTCTCTGAAAACACCATATATTTT.

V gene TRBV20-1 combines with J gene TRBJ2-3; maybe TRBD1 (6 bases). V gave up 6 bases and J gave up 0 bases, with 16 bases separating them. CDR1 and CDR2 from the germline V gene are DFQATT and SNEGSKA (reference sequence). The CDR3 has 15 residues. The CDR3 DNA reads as TGCAGTGCCCCATTGGGGGCTGCTAGCACAGATACGCAGTATTTT. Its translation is CSAPLGAASTDTQYF.